This entry concerns a single T cell receptor beta chain. The record originates from a study of blood T cell repertoires in COVID-19. The V gene's germline CDR1 is SGHVS and CDR2 FQNEAQ. The CDR3 is 13 residues long. The V end was cut by 1 base, the J end by 8 bases, with 9 bases between. This table comes from immunoSEQ multiplex PCR, and its TCRdb copy is limited to in-frame clones, with some not included. Seen here are roughly 670,000 clones, about 87% observed once, and the top ten hold roughly 0.26%. The source of this sequence is a woman younger than 35 with acute or convalescent COVID-19. Sample: peripheral blood. The gene calls are TRBV7-8 and TRBJ2-1, with a possible D match to TRBD2 (7 bases). CDR3 bases: TGTGCCAGCAGCTTAGTCGGGGGGCATGAGCAGTTCTTC. This sequence encodes CASSLVGGHEQFF.